These 26 T cell receptor beta chains were sequenced from one sample in a study of T cells in Graves' hyperthyroidism and ophthalmopathy (dated by TCRdb to the late 2010s). Receptors were amplified or captured by multiplex PCR. These reads were obtained on an Illumina HiSeq 2000. The TCR beta CDR3 regions were amplified from the RNA transcripts. A first-round RT-PCR of the TCR CDR3 used the HTBI primer set with the Qiagen OneStep RT-PCR kit. TCRdb took the public reads, trimmed them with fastp at Q25, ran MiXCR for clone calling and kept in-frame beta chains. One record per CDR3 amino acid sequence lists the most common genes and DNA. The sample profile shows about 400,000 distinct CDR3 sequences; more than 12% of them were found once. Around 28% of the sample is in the top ten clones. Sequencing was performed on blood. Every receptor here comes from a man aged 50 to 59 with Graves' ophthalmopathy.

The V and J genes are TRBV7-9 and TRBJ2-1; TRBD2 is a possible D gene (5 bases). The germline V gene encodes CDR1 SEHNR and CDR2 FQNEAQ (reference sequence). The CDR3 consists of 12 residues. V lost 5 bases, J lost 12 bases, and 14 bases lay in between. The CDR3 DNA reads as TGTGCCAGCAGCGAGACCCTGGAGGCGCAGTTCTTC. This sequence encodes CASSETLEAQFF.

As regards this clonotype: The junction departs from germline at one end; a sequencing error may be responsible. V usage is TRBV12-3 or TRBV12-4 and J usage is TRBJ2-7, with 8 bases lining up with TRBD2. The CDR3 length is 14 residues. The CDR3 DNA reads as TGTGCCAGCAGGTTAGCGGGATCCTCCTACGGGCAGTACTTC. As protein: CASRLAGSSYGQYF.

The rearrangement uses TRBV4-2 and TRBJ2-2; 7 nucleotides line up with TRBD2. The CDR3 totals 15 residues. Germline CDR1 is LGHNA and CDR2 is YNFKEQ. V was pared by 0 bases and J by 9 bases, with 7 bases of the junction left unmatched. The CDR3, as DNA: TGTGCCAGCAGCCAAGATCTACTAGCGAGCCGGGAGCTGTTTTTT. Its protein product is CASSQDLLASRELFF.

This clonotype was detected ten times or more. The V gene is TRBV5-1, the J gene TRBJ2-3, with TRBD2 identical over 11 bases. CDR1 is SGHRS, CDR2 YFSETQ, per germline. J gave up 4 bases and V 1 base, and 2 bases lay outside the gene matches. The CDR3 is 15 residues long. The CDR3 sequence: CASSLLAGGSDTQYF. As DNA, the CDR3 is TGCGCCAGCAGCTTGCTAGCGGGAGGCTCAGATACGCAGTATTTT.

In this sample, this clonotype turned up many times. The genes are TRBV28 and TRBJ2-7, with D possibly being TRBD2 (6 bases). Trimming took 6 bases from V and 5 from J, leaving 17 bases between them. This CDR3 has 14 residues. Germline lookup yields CDR1 MDHEN and CDR2 SYDVKM. The CDR3 DNA is TGTGCCAGCAGCGGAGGGGCCTCGATCCACGAGCAGTACTTC. It translates to CASSGGASIHEQYF.

This clonotype was picked up many times. This sequence joins TRBV27 and TRBJ2-7, with 11 bases aligning to TRBD2. The V segment lost 5 bases and the J segment 4 bases; nucleotides outside the gene matches: 7. CDR1 MNHEY and CDR2 SMNVEV come from the germline V gene (reference sequence). The CDR3 is made up of 15 amino acids. For the CDR3, the DNA is TGTGCCAGCAGTAAAGTAGCGGGAGGGGGATACGAGCAGTACTTC. This sequence encodes CASSKVAGGGYEQYF.

This clonotype was recorded at least ten times. The chain employs TRBV20-1 and TRBJ2-5, with D perhaps matching TRBD2 (5 bases). V gave up 6 bases and J gave up 4 bases, with 15 bases separating them. The length of the CDR3 is 13 residues. The germline V gene has CDR1 DFQATT and CDR2 SNEGSKA (reference sequence). Here the CDR3 DNA reads TGCAGTGCCCCGCCTGCGGACTCAGAGACCCAGTACTTC. This translates into CSAPPADSETQYF.

This clonotype occurred many times. One end of the junction does not line up with germline, which may come from a read error. V gene TRBV7-7 combines with J gene TRBJ2-3; 10 nucleotides match TRBD2. Germline assignment: CDR1 SSHAT and CDR2 FNYEAQ (reference sequence). The CDR3 is 15 amino acids. The CDR3 protein is CASSLTSGYTDTQYF. In DNA form, the CDR3 reads TGTGCTAGCAGCTTGACTAGCGGGTACACAGATACGCAGTATTTT.

This clonotype occurred many times. This chain links TRBV7-2 with TRBJ2-2; 10 positions agree with TRBD2. The CDR3 totals 16 residues. Germline CDR1 SGHTA, CDR2 FQGNSA. J lost 4 bases, V lost 1 base, and 3 bases had no gene match. The CDR3 sequence: CASSLVGLATTGELFF. In nucleotides, the CDR3 is TGTGCCAGCAGCTTAGTGGGACTAGCGACCACCGGGGAGCTGTTTTTT.

The chain carries TRBV2 and TRBJ2-5; D not certain. Germline CDR1 SNHLY, CDR2 FYNNEI. The CDR3 loop spans 13 amino acids. Trimming removed 5 bases at V and 2 bases at J, with 9 bases between. The chain's CDR3 is CASSYRKQETQYF. Written as DNA, the CDR3 is TGTGCCAGCAGTTACAGAAAGCAAGAGACCCAGTACTTC.

As for this clonotype: Compared with germline, one end of the junction differs, possibly owing to a read error. The V gene is TRBV29-1, the J gene TRBJ2-5; 8 nucleotides agree with TRBD2. This CDR3 spans 14 amino acids. Germline V gene sequence: CDR1 SQVTM, CDR2 ANQGSEA. CDR3 sequence reads: CSVGNGRAGGTQCF. As DNA, the CDR3 is TGCAGCGTTGGTAACGGGAGGGCCGGGGGGACCCAGTGCTTC. Variable domain in full (rest from reference TRBV29-1 and TRBJ2-5): SAVISQKPSRDICQRGTSLTIQCQVDSQVTMMFWYRQQPGQSLTLIATANQGSEATYESGFVIDKFPISRPNLTFSTLTVSNMSPEDSSIYLCSVGNGRAGGTQCFGPGTRLLVL.

This clonotype was counted ten times or more. This sequence joins TRBV14 and TRBJ2-3; 13 nucleotides agree with TRBD2. The J segment lost 3 bases and the V segment lost 3 bases, leaving 9 bases of the junction unmatched. The CDR3 sequence is 18 residues long. Germline-derived CDR1 and CDR2 are SGHDN and FVKESK. The CDR3, as DNA: TGTGCCAGCAGCCACAACAGACTAGCGGGAGGCATGACAGATACGCAGTATTTT. Translating gives CASSHNRLAGGMTDTQYF.

V is TRBV18 and J is TRBJ2-1, with D uncertain. Germline CDR1 KGHSH, CDR2 LQKENI. Trimming stripped 3 bases from V and 3 bases from J, with 9 bases between. The CDR3 covers 14 residues. The CDR3 nucleotides are TGTGCCAGCTCACCCGATACCCTCTACAATGAGCAGTTCTTC. Its translation is CASSPDTLYNEQFF.

Turning to this clonotype: Just one base apart from a much larger clone, this may be a read error. The conserved phenylalanine or tryptophan normally closing the CDR3 is absent here, so this likely arose from a read error. The chain uses TRBV5-1 and TRBJ1-4; D unresolved. The CDR3 totals 15 residues. V was cut by 1 base and J by 3 bases, with 10 bases left in between. The germline V gene encodes CDR1 SGHRS and CDR2 YFSETQ. The chain's CDR3 is CASSLFGSANEKLFL. Here the CDR3 DNA reads TGCGCCAGCAGCTTGTTCGGGTCGGCTAATGAAAAACTGTTTCTT.

The J gene is TRBJ2-5, the V gene TRBV12-3 or TRBV12-4; D may be TRBD1 (5 bases). V was clipped by 6 bases and J by 3 bases, with 11 bases between them. The CDR3 has 13 amino acids. The CDR3 spells CASRKGVEETQYF. In DNA, the CDR3 is TGTGCCAGCAGGAAAGGGGTAGAAGAGACCCAGTACTTC.

This clonotype was observed at least ten times. The rearrangement joins TRBV4-1 to TRBJ2-2; no clear D gene. V was shortened by 1 base and J by 1 base, with 10 bases between the two germline ends. Germline V gene sequence: CDR1 MGHRA, CDR2 YSYEKL. The CDR3 spans 16 residues. CDR3 residues: CASSQVGVRNTGELFF. The CDR3 nucleotides read TGCGCCAGCAGCCAAGTTGGGGTCAGGAACACCGGGGAGCTGTTTTTT.

This clonotype was picked up many times. The rearrangement joins TRBV29-1 to TRBJ1-1, with D possibly matching TRBD1 (6 bases). Trimming removed 7 bases from V and 4 bases from J, with 13 bases in between. This CDR3 has 12 residues. Germline CDR1 and CDR2: SQVTM and ANQGSEA. CDR3 nucleotide sequence: TGCAGCGGAATGGACAGTCCCACTGAAGCTTTCTTT. Translation: CSGMDSPTEAFF.

This clonotype showed up many times. The V call is TRBV7-9, the J call TRBJ2-3; 8 nucleotides match TRBD2. Germline CDR1 SEHNR, CDR2 FQNEAQ (reference sequence). Trimming removed 5 bases from V and 4 bases from J; junction bases left unmatched: 11. The CDR3 covers 16 residues. The CDR3 region has the DNA TGTGCCAGCAGCATCCGACTAGCGACCATGGCAGATACGCAGTATTTT. This translates into CASSIRLATMADTQYF.

In its sample, this clonotype was seen a few times. The V and J genes are TRBV6-1 and TRBJ2-3, with 12 bases aligning to TRBD2. The germline V gene encodes CDR1 MNHNS and CDR2 SASEGT. The CDR3 is 19 residues long. J lost 5 bases, V lost 3 bases, and 15 bases had no gene match. DNA of the CDR3: TGTGCCAGCAGTGATACGCTTACGGGACTAGCGGGTGGCCGAGATACGCAGTATTTT. Protein product: CASSDTLTGLAGGRDTQYF.

This clonotype was observed a handful of times. The J gene is TRBJ1-1, the V gene TRBV4-1; 7 bases agree with TRBD1. Germline V gene data show CDR1 as MGHRA and CDR2 as YSYEKL. J gave up 4 bases and V 3 bases, and 5 bases lay outside the gene matches. The CDR3 contains 14 residues. The CDR3 protein is CASSQGTVSTEAFF. CDR3 DNA: TGCGCCAGCAGCCAGGGGACAGTCTCCACTGAAGCTTTCTTT.

This clonotype was seen more than once but under ten times. The chain recombines TRBV29-1 with TRBJ2-2, with 13 bases identical to TRBD2. The CDR3 sequence is 19 residues long. The ends lost 0 bases at V and 4 bases at J; junction bases unmatched: 11. The germline CDR1 and CDR2 sequences are SQVTM and ANQGSEA. In DNA, the CDR3 is TGCAGCGTTGAAGACCGCACTAGCGGGAGGGCCCTCGGCACCGGGGAGCTGTTTTTT. The encoded protein is CSVEDRTSGRALGTGELFF.

The chain carries TRBV25-1 and TRBJ1-5; possible D gene TRBD1, 6 bases. The V gene lost 1 base and the J gene lost 3 bases, with 10 bases spanning the gap. CDR1 and CDR2 from the germline V gene are MGHDK and SYGVNS. The CDR3 consists of 15 residues. The DNA for the CDR3 is TGTGCCAGCAGTGAATCTGGACAGACCAATCAGCCCCAGCATTTT. Translation gives CASSESGQTNQPQHF.

Many counts were recorded for this clonotype. This sequence joins TRBV20-1 and TRBJ2-5; D is possibly TRBD2 (7 bases). V was trimmed by 3 bases and J by 1 base, leaving 21 bases between them. The germline V gene has CDR1 DFQATT and CDR2 SNEGSKA (reference sequence). The CDR3 spans 17 residues. The chain's CDR3 is CSASGGGIQGIQETQYF. In DNA, the CDR3 is TGCAGTGCTAGTGGGGGGGGGATACAGGGAATCCAAGAGACCCAGTACTTC.

This clonotype was observed at least ten times. The chain uses TRBV20-1 and TRBJ2-5; the D gene is possibly TRBD2 (6 bases). Germline assignment: CDR1 DFQATT and CDR2 SNEGSKA (reference sequence). V was shortened by 7 bases and J by 0 bases, with 9 bases between the two germline ends. The CDR3 is made up of 12 amino acids. The CDR3 protein is CSGGLYQETQYF. CDR3 bases: TGCAGTGGCGGACTATACCAAGAGACCCAGTACTTC.

This chain links TRBV10-3 with TRBJ2-7, with 8 bases that match TRBD2. The CDR3 extends over 14 amino acids. Germline CDR1 reads ENHRY; CDR2 reads SYGVKD. V gave up 2 bases and J gave up 6 bases; unmatched junction bases: 6. This chain's CDR3 is CAISEPGLASEQYF. DNA for the CDR3: TGTGCCATCAGTGAGCCAGGACTAGCCAGCGAGCAGTACTTC.

This clonotype came up many times. The chain is built from TRBV6-2 or TRBV6-3 and TRBJ1-2; D is perhaps TRBD1 (6 bases). Germline CDR1 reads MNHEY; CDR2 reads SVGEGT. The CDR3 consists of 13 residues. Trimming took off 0 bases at V and 7 bases at J, with 9 bases between the two ends. The CDR3 DNA follows: TGTGCCAGCAGTTACTCTGACAGGCGTGGCTACACCTTC. Amino acid sequence: CASSYSDRRGYTF.